Following are 4 T cell receptor beta chains from one sample sequenced in a study of cytomegalovirus exposure and HLA in healthy donors. Sequencing used immunoSEQ multiplex PCR; TCRdb keeps in-frame clones, though not all of them. The data hold around 54,000 clones, with more than 70% observed a single time. What was sequenced was PBMCs. All receptors come from a woman aged 18-30 years in good health and CMV-seropositive.

This rearrangement joins TRBV11-3 to TRBJ2-2; TRBD2 aligns across 7 bases. CDR3 length: 13 amino acids. Trimming removed 7 bases from V and 5 bases from J; junction bases left unmatched: 4. In germline, CDR1 is SGHNT, CDR2 YENEEA. The CDR3 sequence is CASNSGGTGELFF. CDR3 in DNA: TGTGCCAGCAACTCGGGAGGTACCGGGGAGCTGTTTTTT.

In nucleotides, the CDR3 is TGTGCCAGCAGCTCAGATCTGTCCCCCTCCTACAATGAGCAGTTCTTC. It encodes CASSSDLSPSYNEQFF. The rearrangement links TRBV5-6 to TRBJ2-1, with unresolved D. The germline V gene encodes CDR1 SGHDT and CDR2 YYEEEE. The V end was cut by 3 bases, the J end by 0 bases, with 13 bases between. This CDR3 region has 16 residues.

This clone was detected once. V gene TRBV19 combines with J gene TRBJ2-4; 10 nucleotides agree with TRBD2. Trimming removed 5 bases from V and 0 bases from J; junction bases left unmatched: 10. The CDR3 runs to 18 residues. The germline V gene encodes CDR1 LNHDA and CDR2 SQIVND (reference sequence). The CDR3 reads CASSHPLAGELAKNIQYF. CDR3 coding DNA: TGTGCCAGTAGTCATCCTCTAGCGGGGGAGTTAGCCAAAAACATTCAGTACTTC.

The chain combines TRBV7-2 with TRBJ1-4; maybe TRBD1 (6 bases). The V gene lost 5 bases and the J gene lost 2 bases, with 15 bases spanning the gap. The CDR3 sequence is 16 residues long. Germline CDR1 reads SGHTA; CDR2 reads FQGNSA. The CDR3 sequence: CASSVTGLGTNEKLFF. CDR3 DNA: TGTGCCAGCAGCGTAACAGGGCTAGGGACTAATGAAAAACTGTTTTTT. The variable domain in full, completed from reference TRBV7-2 and TRBJ1-4, reads GAGVSQSPSNKVTEKGKDVELRCDPISGHTALYWYRQSLGQGLEFLIYFQGNSAPDKSGLPSDRFSAERTGGSVSTLTIQRTQQEDSAVYLCASSVTGLGTNEKLFFGSGTQLSVL.